A selection of T cell receptor beta chains follows, all from one sample in a study of T cell repertoires in cytomegalovirus infection. TCRdb independently ran MiXCR on the reads; one entry per CDR3 protein. This sample has under 600,000 distinct CDR3 sequences, with 16% found just once. Sequencing was done on a sample of CD8+ T cells from PBMCs. The receptor source for this set is a human donor in good health (CMV status not recorded). Some clones in this sample may be carry-over from other donors' samples. The CDR3 runs from the conserved cysteine through the conserved F or W. Fields, in order: V gene, clone size, D gene, J gene, CDR3 DNA, CDR3 protein. The D gene is left open where the match is weak. The size entry is marked missing in some rows and otherwise reads once, few, many or a size class.

v_gene: TRBV7-9
abundance: many
d_gene: TRBD2
j_gene: TRBJ2-5
CDR3nt: TGTGCCAGCAGTTATAGTGACTTGCCAGCGGGAGGCGAGACCCAGTACTTC
CDR3aa: CASSYSDLPAGGETQYF

v_gene: TRBV7-2
abundance: many
d_gene: -
j_gene: TRBJ2-7
CDR3nt: TGTGCCAGCAGTTTAACGTACGACAGGCTTGAATCCTACGAGCAGTACTTC
CDR3aa: CASSLTYDRLESYEQYF

v_gene: TRBV9
abundance: few
d_gene: -
j_gene: TRBJ2-1
CDR3nt: TGTGCCAGCAGCGGGCCCAGGTACAGACTCCACAATGAGCAGTTCTTC
CDR3aa: CASSGPRYRLHNEQFF

v_gene: TRBV4-1
abundance: few
d_gene: TRBD2
j_gene: TRBJ2-3
CDR3nt: TGCGCCAGCAGCCAAGAGGGAGGGCAGACGGGCACAGATACGCAGTATTTT
CDR3aa: CASSQEGGQTGTDTQYF

v_gene: TRBV7-3
abundance: many
d_gene: TRBD2
j_gene: TRBJ2-1
CDR3nt: TGTGCCAGCAGCTTAGGACCCCCTAGCGGGACTTACAATGAGCAGTTCTTC
CDR3aa: CASSLGPPSGTYNEQFF

v_gene: TRBV19
abundance: -
d_gene: -
j_gene: TRBJ1-4
CDR3nt: TGTGCCAGTAGTGGTTCCGGGGACTATCATGAAAAACTGTTTTTT
CDR3aa: CASSGSGDYHEKLFF

v_gene: TRBV29-1
abundance: few
d_gene: -
j_gene: TRBJ1-1
CDR3nt: TGCAGCGTCTGGGGCAGGTTGGGGACTGAAGCTTTCTTT
CDR3aa: CSVWGRLGTEAFF

v_gene: TRBV6-2/TRBV6-3
abundance: -
d_gene: -
j_gene: TRBJ2-7
CDR3nt: TGTGCCAGCAGTTACTCCTTCGTGGAAACCTACGAGCAGTACTTC
CDR3aa: CASSYSFVETYEQYF

v_gene: TRBV7-9
abundance: many
d_gene: TRBD2
j_gene: TRBJ2-5
CDR3nt: TGTGCCAGCAGCAGGACTAGCGGGGGGTACCAAGAGACCCAGTACTTC
CDR3aa: CASSRTSGGYQETQYF

v_gene: TRBV28
abundance: many
d_gene: TRBD2
j_gene: TRBJ2-1
CDR3nt: TGTGCCAGCAGTACAACTAGCGGGAGTCAGTACAATGAGCAGTTCTTC
CDR3aa: CASSTTSGSQYNEQFF

v_gene: TRBV6-6
abundance: many
d_gene: -
j_gene: TRBJ1-1
CDR3nt: TGTGCCAGCAACCAACTAGGAGGCGACACTGAAGCTTTCTTT
CDR3aa: CASNQLGGDTEAFF

v_gene: TRBV7-4
abundance: few
d_gene: -
j_gene: TRBJ2-7
CDR3nt: TGTGCCAGCAGTCAAGCGGGTTTCTACGAGCAGTACTTC
CDR3aa: CASSQAGFYEQYF

v_gene: TRBV19
abundance: -
d_gene: -
j_gene: TRBJ2-2
CDR3nt: TGTGCCAGTAGTATACCCAGGGTGAACACCGGGGAGCTGTTTTTT
CDR3aa: CASSIPRVNTGELFF

v_gene: TRBV10-3
abundance: -
d_gene: -
j_gene: TRBJ1-1
CDR3nt: TGTGCCATCAGTGAGGGTAAAGGAATGAACACTGAAGCTTTCTTT
CDR3aa: CAISEGKGMNTEAFF

v_gene: TRBV20-1
abundance: -
d_gene: TRBD1
j_gene: TRBJ1-2
CDR3nt: TGCAGTGCCTCGGGACAGACCGAAGTCTATGGCTACACCTTC
CDR3aa: CSASGQTEVYGYTF

v_gene: TRBV4-2
abundance: many
d_gene: -
j_gene: TRBJ2-5
CDR3nt: TGTGCCAGCAGGCAACAGGGAAGCGAGACCCAGTACTTC
CDR3aa: CASRQQGSETQYF

v_gene: TRBV4-1
abundance: many
d_gene: TRBD1
j_gene: TRBJ2-7
CDR3nt: TGCGCCAGCAGCCAAGATTGGGGACAGGGGTACGAGCAGTACTTC
CDR3aa: CASSQDWGQGYEQYF

v_gene: TRBV6-5
abundance: many
d_gene: TRBD1
j_gene: TRBJ1-5
CDR3nt: TGTGCCAGCAGTTACCGGACAGGGCAAAATCAGCCCCAGCATTTT
CDR3aa: CASSYRTGQNQPQHF

v_gene: TRBV2
abundance: -
d_gene: TRBD1
j_gene: TRBJ2-7
CDR3nt: TGTGCCAGCACCTTCGGCCGGGACAGATCCTACGAGCAGTACTTC
CDR3aa: CASTFGRDRSYEQYF

v_gene: TRBV19
abundance: -
d_gene: -
j_gene: TRBJ2-6
CDR3nt: TGTGCCAGTAGTACAGCGGCCGGGGCCAACGTCCTGACTTTC
CDR3aa: CASSTAAGANVLTF

v_gene: TRBV12-3/TRBV12-4
abundance: many
d_gene: -
j_gene: TRBJ2-3
CDR3nt: TGTGCCAGCACCCCCCTCCTTCGGGCCCCTGGAACAGATACGCAGTATTTT
CDR3aa: CASTPLLRAPGTDTQYF

v_gene: TRBV7-9
abundance: few
d_gene: -
j_gene: TRBJ1-1
CDR3nt: TGTGCCAGCAGCTTACCCCAGGGAGGGGGCACTGAAGCTTTCTTT
CDR3aa: CASSLPQGGGTEAFF

v_gene: TRBV2
abundance: few
d_gene: TRBD2
j_gene: TRBJ2-1
CDR3nt: TGTGCCAGCGGCGGGAGGAATGAGCAGTTCTTC
CDR3aa: CASGGRNEQFF

v_gene: TRBV7-9
abundance: many
d_gene: -
j_gene: TRBJ2-3
CDR3nt: TGTGCCAGCAGCTTTGATACGCAGTATTTT
CDR3aa: CASSFDTQYF

v_gene: TRBV5-1
abundance: few
d_gene: -
j_gene: TRBJ1-1
CDR3nt: TGCGCCAGCAGACAAGGGACTCGCTCCGAATTGTACACTGAAGCTTTCTTT
CDR3aa: CASRQGTRSELYTEAFF

v_gene: TRBV19
abundance: few
d_gene: TRBD2
j_gene: TRBJ2-1
CDR3nt: TGTGCCAGTAGTATAGATTGGACTAGCGGGAGGGGTTACAATGAGCAGTTCTTC
CDR3aa: CASSIDWTSGRGYNEQFF

v_gene: TRBV19
abundance: -
d_gene: TRBD1
j_gene: TRBJ1-1
CDR3nt: TGTGCCAGTAGTATCCCACAGGGGGAGGGAATGAACACTGAAGCTTTCTTT
CDR3aa: CASSIPQGEGMNTEAFF

v_gene: TRBV29-1
abundance: few
d_gene: -
j_gene: TRBJ1-1
CDR3nt: TGCAGCGTTGAAGACAGGGATAGAACGAGTTCTGAAGCTTTCTTT
CDR3aa: CSVEDRDRTSSEAFF

v_gene: TRBV5-4
abundance: many
d_gene: TRBD2
j_gene: TRBJ2-2
CDR3nt: TGTGCCAGCAGCTTAAAGCGGGAGTTCACCGGGGAGCTGTTTTTT
CDR3aa: CASSLKREFTGELFF

v_gene: TRBV7-2
abundance: many
d_gene: -
j_gene: TRBJ2-1
CDR3nt: TGTGCCAGCAGCTTAACTGGGGGGCGGGAACGCGCCTACAATGAGCAGTTCTTC
CDR3aa: CASSLTGGRERAYNEQFF

v_gene: TRBV2
abundance: -
d_gene: TRBD1
j_gene: TRBJ2-7
CDR3nt: TGTGCCAGCCCGACTCGGACAGGGCCCCACTACGAGCAGTACTTC
CDR3aa: CASPTRTGPHYEQYF

v_gene: TRBV7-8
abundance: many
d_gene: TRBD2
j_gene: TRBJ2-1
CDR3nt: TGTGCCAGCAGCTTAATCCGACTCTCTAGCGGGCTTCCGGGGGGCAATGAGCAGTTCTTC
CDR3aa: CASSLIRLSSGLPGGNEQFF

v_gene: TRBV9
abundance: -
d_gene: TRBD1
j_gene: TRBJ2-1
CDR3nt: TGTGCCAGCAGCGTAGAAGCGACAGGGTTCGCTGAGCAGTTCTTC
CDR3aa: CASSVEATGFAEQFF

v_gene: TRBV20-1
abundance: many
d_gene: -
j_gene: TRBJ2-2
CDR3nt: TGCAGTGCCCCTCGTACGGGAGTCAACACCGGGGAGCTGTTTTTT
CDR3aa: CSAPRTGVNTGELFF

v_gene: TRBV9
abundance: few
d_gene: -
j_gene: TRBJ1-1
CDR3nt: TGTGCCAGCAGCCCTTTGGACAATGAAGCTTTCTTT
CDR3aa: CASSPLDNEAFF

v_gene: TRBV29-1
abundance: -
d_gene: TRBD2
j_gene: TRBJ2-1
CDR3nt: TGCAGCGTTGACGAAGCGGGAGGTCGATACAATGAGCAGTTCTTC
CDR3aa: CSVDEAGGRYNEQFF

v_gene: TRBV14
abundance: -
d_gene: -
j_gene: TRBJ1-1
CDR3nt: TGTGCCAGCAGCCAAGCCCGGCGGAGTGAAGCTTTCTTT
CDR3aa: CASSQARRSEAFF

v_gene: TRBV4-2
abundance: few
d_gene: -
j_gene: TRBJ2-7
CDR3nt: TGTGCCAGCAGCTCGCAGGGTACCCACGAGCAGTACTTC
CDR3aa: CASSSQGTHEQYF

v_gene: TRBV7-3
abundance: many
d_gene: TRBD2
j_gene: TRBJ2-3
CDR3nt: TGTGCCAGCAGCTGGACTAGCGGGAGTTCAGATACGCAGTATTTT
CDR3aa: CASSWTSGSSDTQYF

v_gene: TRBV12-3/TRBV12-4
abundance: many
d_gene: TRBD2
j_gene: TRBJ2-7
CDR3nt: TGTGCCAGCAGTTTAGTTGCGGGGGGCTACGAGCAGTACTTC
CDR3aa: CASSLVAGGYEQYF

v_gene: TRBV7-9
abundance: many
d_gene: TRBD1
j_gene: TRBJ1-3
CDR3nt: TGTGCCAGCAGCCCCACGGACAGGCCGAGAAACACCATATATTTT
CDR3aa: CASSPTDRPRNTIYF